One sample yielded the 22 T cell receptor beta chains listed below, sequenced in a study of blood T cell repertoires in COVID-19. Sequencing used immunoSEQ multiplex PCR; TCRdb keeps in-frame clones, though not all of them. The data hold about 52,000 clones, with 75% to 95% observed a single time. The sample taken for sequencing was peripheral blood. The source of these receptors is a man in his forties or fifties with active COVID-19.

This sequence joins TRBV6-5 and TRBJ1-1; tentatively, D is TRBD1 (5 bases). The CDR3 is 16 residues long. Germline V gives CDR1 MNHEY, CDR2 SVGAGI. The V end was cut by 0 bases, the J end by 6 bases, with 17 bases between. CDR3 sequence (DNA): TGTGCCAGCAGTTACTCGATCTCTCGCGCGGGGGCTGAAGCTTTCTTT. Protein: CASSYSISRAGAEAFF.

The chain joins TRBV27 to TRBJ2-1; D not certain. The germline V and J ends were trimmed by 0 bases and 10 bases, with 10 bases remaining between them. The CDR3 spans 13 residues. CDR1 MNHEY and CDR2 SMNVEV come from the germline V gene (reference sequence). CDR3 in DNA: TGTGCCAGCAGTTTATCGACTTTGAGAGAGCAGTTCTTC. Translating it yields CASSLSTLREQFF.

V is TRBV7-9 and J is TRBJ2-5; 7 positions agree with TRBD1. With V trimmed by 5 bases and J by 7 bases, 13 bases remained unmatched. CDR3 size: 15 residues. CDR1 and CDR2 (germline): SEHNR, FQNEAQ (reference sequence). CDR3 protein: CASSPPDRTTGTQYF. The DNA of the CDR3 is TGTGCCAGCAGCCCCCCGGACAGGACCACCGGGACCCAGTACTTC.

The V call is TRBV7-9, the J call TRBJ1-4; TRBD1 matches at 10 bases. V lost 4 bases to trimming and J lost 10 bases; unmatched junction nucleotides: 9. CDR1 is SEHNR and CDR2 is FQNEAQ in the germline V gene (reference sequence). This CDR3 spans 15 amino acids. DNA for the CDR3: TGTGCCAGCAGCTCAGACAGGGGGCCGATTGGAAAACTGTTTTTT. The encoded protein is CASSSDRGPIGKLFF. The whole variable domain, remainder taken from reference TRBV7-9 and TRBJ1-4, is DTGVSQNPRHKITKRGQNVTFRCDPISEHNRLYWYRQTLGQGPEFLTYFQNEAQLEKSRLLSDRFSAERPKGSFSTLEIQRTEQGDSAMYLCASSSDRGPIGKLFFGSGTQLSVL.

This clone was seen a single time. J is TRBJ2-7 and V is TRBV27; 7 nucleotides line up with TRBD1. This CDR3 region has 13 residues. From germline, CDR1 is MNHEY and CDR2 SMNVEV (reference sequence). J gave up 4 bases and V 5 bases, and 5 bases lay outside the gene matches. The CDR3 DNA follows: TGTGCCAGCAGTCCGACAGGGTGGTACGAGCAGTACTTC. As protein: CASSPTGWYEQYF.

The V call is TRBV2, the J call TRBJ2-5; D gene unclear. CDR1 and CDR2 from the germline V gene are SNHLY and FYNNEI. Deletions cut 4 bases from V and 7 bases from J, with 16 bases between. The CDR3 sequence is 14 residues long. This CDR3 reads CASSVGPLLGTQYF. DNA of the CDR3: TGTGCCAGCAGTGTTGGGCCTTTGCTTGGGACCCAGTACTTC.

This clone was picked up a small number of times. V usage is TRBV7-9 and J usage is TRBJ2-7; TRBD1 matches 8 bases. V gave up 6 bases and J gave up 6 bases; unmatched junction bases: 10. The CDR3 is 14 residues long. CDR1 SEHNR and CDR2 FQNEAQ come from the germline V gene (reference sequence). CDR3 nucleotide sequence: TGTGCCAGCAGACCGGGACAGGCGTCCGCCGAGCAGTACTTC. Protein: CASRPGQASAEQYF.

The rearrangement links TRBV11-1 to TRBJ2-2, with 8 bases that match TRBD1. The CDR3 runs to 14 residues. Per the germline V gene, CDR1 is SGHAT and CDR2 is FQDESV (reference sequence). V lost 5 bases and J lost 7; bases outside the gene matches: 6. The CDR3 region has the DNA TGTGCCAGCAGCCCTAACAGGGGGGACGGGGAGCTGTTTTTT. Residues: CASSPNRGDGELFF.

This chain uses TRBV2 with TRBJ2-3; tentative D call: TRBD1 (6 bases). CDR1 and CDR2 from the germline V gene are SNHLY and FYNNEI. Trimming stripped 7 bases from V and 6 bases from J, with 14 bases between. The CDR3 extends over 13 amino acids. The CDR3 reads CASKVGALDTQYF. The CDR3 bases are TGTGCCAGCAAGGTGGGGGCGTTGGATACGCAGTATTTT.

The rearrangement uses TRBV3-1 (or the pseudogene TRBV3-2) and TRBJ1-2, with D maybe TRBD1 (5 bases). V was shortened by 2 bases and J by 8 bases, with 15 bases between the two germline ends. CDR1 and CDR2 (germline): LGHDT, YNNKEL (reference sequence). The CDR3 runs 14 residues. CDR3 sequence reads: CASSQQVGGWGYTF. CDR3 DNA sequence: TGTGCCAGCAGCCAACAGGTGGGGGGTTGGGGCTACACCTTC.

This rearrangement joins TRBV7-2 to TRBJ1-2; 7 positions agree with TRBD1. Germline V CDR1 and CDR2: SGHTA, FQGNSA. V dropped 2 bases and J dropped 6; count of bases not matched to a gene: 3. The CDR3 sequence is 13 residues long. Here the CDR3 reads CASSLSQGDGYTF. CDR3 nucleotides: TGTGCCAGCAGCTTAAGCCAGGGGGATGGCTACACCTTC.

The V and J genes are TRBV5-1 and TRBJ2-1; TRBD2 matches 8 bases. After removal of 5 bases from V and 4 bases from J, the junction contained 8 bases not matched to a gene. This CDR3 comprises 15 residues. The germline gives CDR1 SGHRS, CDR2 YFSETQ. The CDR3 region has the DNA TGCGCCAGCAGGACTCGAGCGGGAGAGTACAATGAGCAGTTCTTC. It specifies CASRTRAGEYNEQFF.

In its sample, this clone was seen once. The V and J genes are TRBV5-1 and TRBJ2-1; 11 nucleotides line up with TRBD2. Germline CDR1 and CDR2: SGHRS and YFSETQ. Trimming took 3 bases from V and 10 from J; bases not matched to a gene: 15. The CDR3 sequence is 17 residues long. The chain's CDR3 is CASSWASGTSGSREQFF. The CDR3 DNA sequence: TGCGCCAGCAGCTGGGCGTCCGGGACTAGCGGCAGCCGAGAGCAGTTCTTC.

This clone was detected once. This chain links TRBV5-5 with TRBJ1-5; D remains unclear. CDR3 size: 12 residues. The V end was cut by 0 bases, the J end by 9 bases, with 7 bases between. The germline V gene has CDR1 SGHKS and CDR2 YYEKEE (reference sequence). The CDR3 protein is CASSLGRGPQHF. The CDR3 DNA reads as TGTGCCAGCAGCTTGGGTCGGGGGCCCCAGCATTTT.

This chain connects TRBV5-7 to TRBJ1-4; perhaps TRBD1 as D (6 bases). TRBV5-7 is known as an ORF, though its function is uncertain. The V end lost 4 bases, the J end lost 2 bases, and 12 bases lay between the germline ends. This CDR3 has 15 residues. CDR3 sequence reads: CASSLWDTTNEKLFF. CDR3 DNA sequence: TGTGCCAGCAGCCTCTGGGACACCACTAATGAAAAACTGTTTTTT.

The V gene is TRBV11-1, the J gene TRBJ2-2; TRBD2 aligns across 9 bases. With 8 bases clipped from V and 6 bases from J, the junction kept 10 bases outside the gene matches. This CDR3 comprises 15 residues. Germline V gene lookup returns CDR1 SGHAT and CDR2 FQDESV (reference sequence). CDR3 sequence: CASPNPAGGPGELFF. The CDR3 DNA follows: TGTGCCAGCCCCAACCCAGCGGGAGGACCCGGGGAGCTGTTTTTT.

J is TRBJ2-5 and V is TRBV19, with D possibly matching TRBD2 (6 bases). The germline V gene has CDR1 LNHDA and CDR2 SQIVND (reference sequence). The CDR3 is 15 amino acids. V was clipped by 6 bases and J by 5 bases, with 19 bases between them. Written as DNA, the CDR3 is TGTGCCAGTAGCTCCCAGGGAGGCGTGGGGGAGACCCAGTACTTC. Translation: CASSSQGGVGETQYF.

The chain joins TRBV7-2 to TRBJ1-2; tentative D call: TRBD1 (6 bases). The V end lost 1 base, the J end lost 7 bases, and 16 bases lay between the germline ends. The length of the CDR3 is 15 residues. Germline values: CDR1 SGHTA, CDR2 FQGNSA. As DNA, the CDR3 is TGTGCCAGCAGCTTAGTTGTAGGACAGCCATCTGGCTACACCTTC. Encoded protein: CASSLVVGQPSGYTF.

V gene TRBV7-9 combines with J gene TRBJ1-2; D gene ambiguous. V shed 2 bases and J shed 1 base, with 14 bases lying between them. Germline V lookup: CDR1 SEHNR, CDR2 FQNEAQ (reference sequence). The CDR3 has 16 amino acids. The CDR3 DNA sequence: TGTGCCAGCAGCTTATCTGGCGGACTATTTAACTATGGCTACACCTTC. It specifies CASSLSGGLFNYGYTF.

The chain couples TRBV6-2 or TRBV6-3 to TRBJ1-5, with 7 bases aligning to TRBD1. Trimming removed 5 bases from V and 4 bases from J; junction bases left unmatched: 2. CDR3 size: 13 residues. Per germline, CDR1 MNHEY and CDR2 SVGEGT. CDR3 in amino acids: CASSADRNQPQHF. DNA for the CDR3: TGTGCCAGCAGTGCGGACAGGAATCAGCCCCAGCATTTT.

The rearrangement links TRBV15 to TRBJ1-1, with D tentatively TRBD1 (6 bases). This CDR3 has 12 amino acids. The ends were cut back, 8 bases at V and 6 bases at J, with 13 bases in the middle. In germline, CDR1 is LNHNV, CDR2 YYDKDF (reference sequence). CDR3 protein: CATGPQGAEAFF. The CDR3 DNA is TGTGCCACCGGCCCACAGGGAGCTGAAGCTTTCTTT.

The V and J genes are TRBV30 and TRBJ2-7; TRBD2 agrees at 16 bases. From germline, CDR1 is GTSNPN and CDR2 SVGIG (reference sequence). The V and J ends lost 2 bases and 2 bases, in that order; junction bases with no gene match: 3. The CDR3 has 16 amino acids. The CDR3 DNA is TGTGCCTGGAGTCGGGGACTAGCGGGAGGGACCTACGAGCAGTACTTC. Its translation: CAWSRGLAGGTYEQYF. The variable domain in full, with the rest retrieved from reference TRBV30 and TRBJ2-7, is SQTIHQWPATLVQPVGSPLSLECTVEGTSNPNLYWYRQAAGRGLQLLFYSVGIGQISSEVPQNLSASRPQDRQFILSSKKLLLSDSGFYLCAWSRGLAGGTYEQYFGPGTRLTVT.